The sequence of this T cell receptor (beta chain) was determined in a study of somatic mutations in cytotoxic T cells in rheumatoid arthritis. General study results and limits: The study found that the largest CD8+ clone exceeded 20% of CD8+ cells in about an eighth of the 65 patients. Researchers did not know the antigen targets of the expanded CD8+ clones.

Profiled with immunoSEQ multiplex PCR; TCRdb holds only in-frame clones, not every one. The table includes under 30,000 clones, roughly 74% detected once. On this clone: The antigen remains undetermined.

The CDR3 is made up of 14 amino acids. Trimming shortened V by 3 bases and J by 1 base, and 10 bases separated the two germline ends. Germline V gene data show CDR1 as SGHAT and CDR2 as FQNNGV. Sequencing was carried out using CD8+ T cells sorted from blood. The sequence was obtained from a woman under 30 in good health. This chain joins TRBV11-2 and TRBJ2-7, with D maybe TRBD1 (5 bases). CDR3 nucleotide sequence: TGTGCCAGCAGCTTGTTTCAGGGTTCCTACGAGCAGTACGTC. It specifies CASSLFQGSYEQYV.